This T cell receptor beta chain is drawn from a study of CD8 T cells in ankylosing spondylitis. The V gene lost 5 bases and the J gene lost 1 base, with 16 bases spanning the gap. This CDR3 is built from 15 residues. Per the germline V gene, CDR1 is SQVTM and CDR2 is ANQGSEA. MiXCR, applied by TCRdb to the 5' RACE reads, yields one record per CDR3 protein. Of approximately 350,000 distinct CDR3 sequences listed, around 20% are singletons. The sample was blood, either unsorted or a sorted T cell fraction (not recorded which). This receptor was taken from a male donor with ankylosing spondylitis or in good health (not recorded which). V usage is TRBV29-1 and J usage is TRBJ2-3; no firm D call. CDR3 nucleotides: TGCAGCGTTCCCCGACCTGGAGCCCGCACAGATACGCAGTATTTT. Translated: CSVPRPGARTDTQYF.